This T cell receptor beta chain comes out of a study of blood T cell repertoires in COVID-19. In the study overall: Sites in the United States, Italy and Spain provided acute and convalescent COVID-19 samples. PBMCs, B-cell-depleted T cells, or T cells were the source of the cDNA or gDNA that made up the material.

Germline V CDR1 and CDR2: MNHNS, SASEGT. After removal of 2 bases from V and 3 bases from J, the junction contained 9 bases not matched to a gene. CDR3 length equals 17 residues. In the study's own analysis: Reference gene primer amplification gave nucleated cell count estimates. TCRdb keeps only in-frame clones here, not all; method: immunoSEQ multiplex PCR. V and J calls and clone size are those listed in that table; D and trimming were worked out from the DNA. Here the sample spans around 130,000 clones, about four fifths being singletons. This receptor was identified in an older woman with acute or convalescent COVID-19. The chain has TRBV6-1 and TRBJ2-2; TRBD1 aligns across 7 bases. The sample taken for sequencing was peripheral blood. The CDR3 region is CASSEWPGQPYTGELFF. The CDR3 nucleotides read TGTGCCAGCAGTGAATGGCCGGGACAGCCATACACCGGGGAGCTGTTTTTT.